This T cell receptor beta chain was observed in a study of blood T cell repertoires in COVID-19. In the authors' methods: For nucleated cells, counts were estimated from reference gene primer amplification. This table comes from immunoSEQ multiplex PCR, and its TCRdb copy is limited to in-frame clones, with some not included. V and J calls and clone size are as listed in that table; D and trimming were resolved from the DNA. The data show approximately 100,000 clones, 81% seen once. The source material was peripheral blood. The origin of this receptor is a woman at least 80 years old with acute or convalescent COVID-19.

The CDR3 sequence is CASSYVGGSEKLFF. The CDR3 bases are TGTGCCAGCAGTTACGTCGGGGGGTCGGAAAAACTGTTTTTT. The gene calls are TRBV6-5 and TRBJ1-4; a weak D match, TRBD1 (5 bases). V dropped 2 bases and J dropped 8 bases, with 12 bases sitting between them. CDR1 MNHEY and CDR2 SVGAGI come from the germline V gene. The CDR3 has 14 amino acids.